This TCR beta chain was sequenced during a study of T cell responses to AZD1222 COVID-19 vaccine. Study-wide context: Second-dose intervals near 4 or 12 weeks were combined.

With regard to this clone: The antigen is undetermined.

Using immunoSEQ multiplex PCR, the repertoire was profiled, and TCRdb retains in-frame clones only, with some absent. The data contain about 190,000 clones, roughly 93% of them seen just once; the ten biggest clones take up approximately 0.97%. Study-level findings and limits: When two AZD1222 doses had been given, Spike-specific TCR breadth and depth rose. Nearly half of unique spike-specific TCRs reportedly avoided B.1.351 and B.1.1.7 mutated regions.

The CDR3 consists of 14 residues. The germline gives CDR1 MGHDK, CDR2 SYGVNS. Deletions cut 4 bases from V and 6 bases from J, with 10 bases between. V is TRBV25-1 and J is TRBJ1-6; D possibly corresponds to TRBD1 (5 bases). The sequencing used peripheral blood, collected on day 0 of AZD1222 vaccination. The TCR sequence derives from an adult in good health. As DNA, the CDR3 is TGTGCCAGCAGTGTTTCAGGGTCTAATTCACCCCTCCACTTT. Translation: CASSVSGSNSPLHF.